The next 10 T cell receptor beta chains were all read from a single sample in a study of cytomegalovirus exposure and HLA in healthy donors. The PCR employed 60 Vbeta primers together with 13 Jbeta primers. Profiled with immunoSEQ multiplex PCR; TCRdb holds only in-frame clones, not every one. The sample has approximately 88,000 clones, about 79% seen once. Sequencing used PBMCs. The source is a man between 18 and 35 years old in good health and CMV-seropositive.

CDR3: CASSPTSGKTGELFF. DNA for the CDR3: TGTGCCAGCAGCCCGACTAGCGGGAAAACCGGGGAGCTGTTTTTT. The chain links TRBV7-2 to TRBJ2-2, with 11 bases identical to TRBD2. Germline V gene sequence: CDR1 SGHTA, CDR2 FQGNSA. This CDR3 spans 15 amino acids. The V segment lost 5 bases and the J segment 5 bases; nucleotides outside the gene matches: 4.

This sequence joins TRBV4-1 and TRBJ2-1; the D gene is possibly TRBD1 (7 bases). This CDR3 is 14 amino acids long. The ends were cut back, 4 bases at V and 7 bases at J, with 14 bases in the middle. The germline V gene has CDR1 MGHRA and CDR2 YSYEKL. CDR3 coding DNA: TGCGCCAGCAGCCCAAAGGAGGGGGCGAATGAGCAGTTCTTC. Protein: CASSPKEGANEQFF.

V gene TRBV7-6 combines with J gene TRBJ2-1; maybe TRBD2 (6 bases). The germline CDR1 and CDR2 sequences are SGHVS and FNYEAQ. The CDR3 contains 17 residues. Trimming cost V 0 bases and J 0 bases, with 12 bases left between them. CDR3: CASSLARGGPSYNEQFF. The CDR3 coding sequence is TGTGCCAGCAGCTTAGCCCGCGGAGGGCCCTCCTACAATGAGCAGTTCTTC.

The rearrangement joins TRBV27 to TRBJ2-1, with D perhaps matching TRBD1 (6 bases). The ends were cut back, 1 base at V and 11 bases at J, with 12 bases in the middle. Germline V gives CDR1 MNHEY, CDR2 SMNVEV (reference sequence). The CDR3 is 13 residues long. DNA for the CDR3: TGTGCCAGCAGTTTATTGGACAGACGTAAGCAGTTCTTC. Its translation: CASSLLDRRKQFF.

The chain couples TRBV7-9 to TRBJ2-2, with 8 nucleotides matching TRBD2. From germline, CDR1 is SEHNR and CDR2 FQNEAQ (reference sequence). The CDR3 is 17 residues long. Trimming at V came to 5 bases and at J to 1 base, leaving 9 bases not matched to a gene. CDR3 nucleotide sequence: TGTGCCAGCAGCCCCCCGTGGCTAGCGGGGAACACCGGGGAGCTGTTTTTT. It is translated as CASSPPWLAGNTGELFF. The variable domain in full, completed from reference TRBV7-9 and TRBJ2-2, reads DTGVSQNPRHKITKRGQNVTFRCDPISEHNRLYWYRQTLGQGPEFLTYFQNEAQLEKSRLLSDRFSAERPKGSFSTLEIQRTEQGDSAMYLCASSPPWLAGNTGELFFGEGSRLTVL.

V is TRBV5-1 and J is TRBJ1-1, with 10 bases fitting TRBD1. V lost 4 bases, J lost 7 bases, and 7 bases stayed unmatched. Looked up from germline, CDR1 is SGHRS and CDR2 is YFSETQ. The CDR3 totals 14 residues. The CDR3 loop reads CASSTRDRGSEAFF. The CDR3 DNA follows: TGCGCCAGCAGCACCCGGGACAGGGGCAGTGAAGCTTTCTTT.

The chain carries TRBV28 and TRBJ1-1; D unclear. The CDR3 is made up of 15 amino acids. In germline, CDR1 is MDHEN, CDR2 SYDVKM. V was trimmed by 2 bases and J by 0 bases, leaving 10 bases between them. CDR3 loop: CASSLISPVNTEAFF. The CDR3 bases are TGTGCCAGCAGTTTAATATCCCCAGTGAACACTGAAGCTTTCTTT. Variable domain in full (rest from reference TRBV28 and TRBJ1-1): DVKVTQSSRYLVKRTGEKVFLECVQDMDHENMFWYRQDPGLGLRLIYFSYDVKMKEKGDIPEGYSVSREKKERFSLILESASTNQTSMYLCASSLISPVNTEAFFGQGTRLTVV.

The gene calls are TRBV5-1 and TRBJ2-7; 9 nucleotides agree with TRBD1. The V segment lost 0 bases and the J segment 0 bases; nucleotides outside the gene matches: 1. Germline V gene lookup returns CDR1 SGHRS and CDR2 YFSETQ. This CDR3 is built from 15 residues. The CDR3 DNA reads TGCGCCAGCAGCTTGGGGACAGGGGTCTCCTACGAGCAGTACTTC. Encoded protein: CASSLGTGVSYEQYF. Looking up the rest from reference TRBV5-1 and TRBJ2-7 gives the full variable domain: KAGVTQTPRYLIKTRGQQVTLSCSPISGHRSVSWYQQTPGQGLQFLFEYFSETQRNKGNFPGRFSGRQFSNSRSEMNVSTLELGDSALYLCASSLGTGVSYEQYFGPGTRLTVT.

The V gene is TRBV15, the J gene TRBJ2-7; perhaps TRBD2 as D (5 bases). Trimming took 4 bases from V and 4 from J, leaving 11 bases between them. The CDR3 consists of 13 residues. The germline gives CDR1 LNHNV, CDR2 YYDKDF (reference sequence). The chain's CDR3 is CATSTEVMYEQYF. The CDR3 DNA sequence: TGTGCCACCAGCACGGAGGTCATGTACGAGCAGTACTTC.

V and J are TRBV1 and TRBJ2-3; the table names TRBD2, a call not compared with the DNA. TRBV1 is a recognized pseudogene. The CDR3 extends over 16 amino acids. The CDR3 nucleotides read TGCACCAGCAGCCAAGATCACGGGACTAGTCCAGATACGCAGTATTTT. Translated: CTSSQDHGTSPDTQYF.